A single sample gave rise to the 24 T cell receptor beta chains below, sequenced in a study of cytotoxic CD8 clonotypes in ibrutinib-treated CLL. Repertoires were generated with immunoSEQ multiplex PCR, while TCRdb's copy carries only in-frame clones and drops some. The sample records about 130,000 clones, about 79% being singletons. The sequenced sample was PBMCs, obtained after 12 months of ibrutinib treatment. All receptors derive from a human donor with chronic lymphocytic leukemia.

This chain links TRBV7-9 with TRBJ2-1; 12 bases align to TRBD2. Germline V gene lookup returns CDR1 SEHNR and CDR2 FQNEAQ (reference sequence). The CDR3 is 13 amino acids. V dropped 5 bases and J dropped 13; count of bases not matched to a gene: 6. The CDR3 region has the DNA TGTGCCAGCAGCCCTCTAGCGGGAGGGCCACAGTTCTTC. This gives the protein CASSPLAGGPQFF.

V is TRBV2 and J is TRBJ2-4; 16 bases line up with TRBD2. The CDR3 is made up of 18 amino acids. Losses at the gene ends were 3 bases for V and 3 bases for J; bases not matched to a gene: 5. The germline V gene has CDR1 SNHLY and CDR2 FYNNEI. The CDR3 protein is CASSEGLAGGPRKNIQYF. The CDR3 DNA is TGTGCCAGCAGTGAGGGACTAGCGGGAGGGCCCCGCAAAAACATTCAGTACTTC. The full variable domain, its missing parts supplied by reference TRBV2 and TRBJ2-4, is EPEVTQTPSHQVTQMGQEVILRCVPISNHLYFYWYRQILGQKVEFLVSFYNNEISEKSEIFDDQFSVERPDGSNFTLKIRSTKLEDSAMYFCASSEGLAGGPRKNIQYFGAGTRLSVL.

This chain connects TRBV28 to TRBJ1-2; D gene uncertain. The CDR3 covers 12 residues. Trimming removed 2 bases from V and 6 bases from J, with 7 bases in between. Per the germline V gene, CDR1 is MDHEN and CDR2 is SYDVKM. The CDR3 sequence: CASSLILDGYTF. The CDR3 bases are TGTGCCAGCAGTTTAATTCTGGATGGCTACACCTTC.

The CDR3 protein is CASSQEGQSLTSGYTF. The CDR3 bases are TGCGCCAGCAGCCAAGAAGGACAGTCCCTTACGTCTGGCTACACCTTC. This sequence joins TRBV4-3 and TRBJ1-2; D perhaps matches TRBD1 (6 bases). The CDR3 extends over 16 amino acids. Trimming shortened V by 0 bases and J by 7 bases, and 18 bases separated the two germline ends. CDR1 and CDR2 (germline): LGHNA, YSLEER.

CDR3 in amino acids: CAISEVRNTEAFF. CDR3 nucleotide sequence: TGTGCCATCAGTGAGGTTCGGAACACTGAAGCTTTCTTT. The chain carries TRBV10-3 and TRBJ1-1; D is unclear. CDR1 ENHRY and CDR2 SYGVKD come from the germline V gene. This CDR3 has 13 residues. Trimming cost V 2 bases and J 1 base, with 5 bases left between them.

The chain carries TRBV29-1 and TRBJ2-7; perhaps TRBD1 as D (6 bases). V dropped 6 bases and J dropped 7 bases, with 16 bases sitting between them. The CDR3 has 12 amino acids. Germline V gene sequence: CDR1 SQVTM, CDR2 ANQGSEA. The CDR3 bases are TGCAGCGTGGGGGCCAGGACGGCAGAGCAGTACTTC. This gives the protein CSVGARTAEQYF.

The chain joins TRBV10-2 to TRBJ1-1; 7 bases map to TRBD1. Germline CDR1 WSHSY, CDR2 SAAADI. J lost 4 bases, V lost 4 bases, and 3 bases had no gene match. The CDR3 is 13 residues long. CDR3 region: CASSVEGATEAFF. Written as DNA, the CDR3 is TGCGCCAGCAGTGTGGAGGGGGCCACTGAAGCTTTCTTT.

Here the CDR3 reads CASSLRLAGLYEQYF. DNA of the CDR3: TGTGCCAGCAGCTTAAGACTAGCGGGTCTTTACGAGCAGTACTTC. V usage is TRBV7-9 and J usage is TRBJ2-7, with 10 bases aligning to TRBD2. Germline-derived CDR1 and CDR2 are SEHNR and FQNEAQ (reference sequence). V shed 2 bases, J shed 4 bases, and the junction held 5 bases outside the gene matches. The CDR3 length is 15 residues.

V usage is TRBV5-4 and J usage is TRBJ2-5; perhaps TRBD1 as D (5 bases). CDR1 and CDR2 (germline): SGHNT, YYREEE (reference sequence). V was clipped by 1 base and J by 2 bases, with 9 bases between them. The CDR3 consists of 14 residues. CDR3 bases: TGTGCCAGCAGCTTGTGGACATCACAAGAGACCCAGTACTTC. This encodes CASSLWTSQETQYF.

This clone is a singleton in its sample. The rearrangement joins TRBV29-1 to TRBJ2-2; D ambiguous. V lost 3 bases and J lost 6, with 14 bases in between. The CDR3 contains 14 residues. Germline V gives CDR1 SQVTM, CDR2 ANQGSEA. CDR3 sequence reads: CSVDGGEKAGELFF. CDR3 bases: TGCAGCGTTGATGGTGGCGAAAAAGCCGGGGAGCTGTTTTTT.

The V call is TRBV7-9, the J call TRBJ2-2; tentatively, D is TRBD1 or TRBD2 (5 bases each). V was trimmed by 5 bases and J by 7 bases, leaving 14 bases between them. CDR1 and CDR2 from the germline V gene are SEHNR and FQNEAQ (reference sequence). This CDR3 comprises 14 residues. The CDR3 sequence is CASSLFGAVGELFF. Here the CDR3 DNA reads TGTGCCAGCAGCCTCTTCGGGGCCGTCGGGGAGCTGTTTTTT.

The J gene is TRBJ1-1, the V gene TRBV6-6; possible D gene TRBD1, 5 bases. Germline assignment: CDR1 MNHNY and CDR2 SVGAGI (reference sequence). CDR3 length equals 14 residues. V was pared by 8 bases and J by 1 base, with 14 bases between. CDR3 sequence (DNA): TGTGCCAGCTCCTGGGGGGGAGGGAACACTGAAGCTTTCTTT. This codes for CASSWGGGNTEAFF.

This chain links TRBV6-5 with TRBJ2-3; no clear D. V lost 7 bases and J 8 bases, leaving 16 bases between the germline ends. Germline-derived CDR1 and CDR2 are MNHEY and SVGAGI. The CDR3 covers 13 residues. The CDR3 is CASTDPRDSTQYF. CDR3 nucleotide sequence: TGTGCCAGCACCGACCCACGAGATAGTACGCAGTATTTT.

The J gene is TRBJ2-4, the V gene TRBV7-9, with 7 bases matching TRBD2. The CDR3 is 14 residues long. The V gene end was trimmed by 2 bases and the J gene end by 6 bases; junction bases not matched to a gene: 4. The V gene's germline CDR1 is SEHNR and CDR2 FQNEAQ (reference sequence). The CDR3: CASSLMAGVNIQYF. The CDR3 DNA sequence: TGTGCCAGCAGCTTAATGGCGGGAGTAAACATTCAGTACTTC.

This sequence joins TRBV18 and TRBJ1-2; 7 bases map to TRBD1. Germline V gene lookup returns CDR1 KGHSH and CDR2 LQKENI. The CDR3 is 14 residues long. V shed 3 bases, J shed 4 bases, and the junction held 5 bases outside the gene matches. The chain's CDR3 is CASSPSGTAYGYTF. The CDR3 nucleotides read TGTGCCAGCTCACCCTCCGGGACAGCCTATGGCTACACCTTC. Full variable domain (missing parts from reference TRBV18 and TRBJ1-2): NAGVMQNPRHLVRRRGQEARLRCSPMKGHSHVYWYRQLPEEGLKFMVYLQKENIIDESGMPKERFSAEFPKEGPSILRIQQVVRGDSAAYFCASSPSGTAYGYTFGSGTRLTVV.

Note on this clone: A read error may produce the germline difference seen at one junction end. The rearrangement uses TRBV6-1 and TRBJ1-5, with a tentative D call TRBD1 (5 bases). The CDR3 runs to 16 residues. CDR1 MNHNS and CDR2 SASEGT come from the germline V gene. CDR3 in amino acids: CAISELDRFSNQPQHF. CDR3 coding DNA: TGTGCCATCAGTGAGCTTGACAGATTTAGCAATCAGCCCCAGCATTTT.

This clone has more than one count but fewer than ten. The chain has TRBV4-2 and TRBJ2-5; no clear D gene. Per germline, CDR1 LGHNA and CDR2 YNFKEQ. The CDR3 has 13 amino acids. The V end lost 6 bases, the J end lost 2 bases, and 10 bases lay between the germline ends. The CDR3 loop reads CASSWSRQETQYF. The CDR3 coding sequence is TGTGCCAGCAGTTGGTCCAGGCAAGAGACCCAGTACTTC.

This chain connects TRBV7-3 to TRBJ2-7; D gene ambiguous. Per germline, CDR1 SGHTA and CDR2 FQGTGA. V gave up 1 base and J gave up 3 bases, with 13 bases separating them. The CDR3 extends over 15 amino acids. The CDR3 sequence: CASSLIKGTLYEQYF. CDR3 bases: TGTGCCAGCAGCTTAATTAAGGGAACCCTCTACGAGCAGTACTTC.

CDR3 coding DNA: TGTGCCTGGAGTGCGTTGTCCTTCGGGGAGCAGTTCTTC. Residues: CAWSALSFGEQFF. The rearrangement links TRBV30 to TRBJ2-1, with D hard to call. Germline V gives CDR1 GTSNPN, CDR2 SVGIG (reference sequence). The CDR3 is 13 residues long. Trimming removed 1 base from V and 10 bases from J, with 14 bases in between. The complete variable domain, with remaining parts taken from reference TRBV30 and TRBJ2-1, reads SQTIHQWPATLVQPVGSPLSLECTVEGTSNPNLYWYRQAAGRGLQLLFYSVGIGQISSEVPQNLSASRPQDRQFILSSKKLLLSDSGFYLCAWSALSFGEQFFGPGTRLTVL.

The rearrangement joins TRBV5-6 to TRBJ1-3, with D possibly being TRBD1 (5 bases). Germline lookup yields CDR1 SGHDT and CDR2 YYEEEE. CDR3 length: 13 residues. The ends were cut back, 0 bases at V and 4 bases at J, with 5 bases in the middle. CDR3 in DNA: TGTGCCAGCAGCTTGGGACAGGGAAACACCATATATTTT. This encodes CASSLGQGNTIYF.

This sequence joins TRBV9 and TRBJ1-1; TRBD1 agrees at 7 bases. The CDR3 has 14 residues. CDR1 and CDR2 (germline): SGDLS, YYNGEE. V lost 0 bases to trimming and J lost 6 bases; unmatched junction nucleotides: 5. In nucleotides, the CDR3 is TGTGCCAGCAGCGTAGGGGACAGTGTCGCTGAAGCTTTCTTT. It yields the protein CASSVGDSVAEAFF.

In its sample, this clone was seen once. The gene calls are TRBV7-9 and TRBJ2-7; 7 positions agree with TRBD1. CDR3 length equals 16 residues. The V gene's germline CDR1 is SEHNR and CDR2 FQNEAQ (reference sequence). The J segment lost 2 bases and the V segment lost 5 bases, leaving 12 bases of the junction unmatched. The CDR3 region has the DNA TGTGCCAGCAGCCTCCCAAGGGGGCGTAAAGCCTACGAGCAGTACTTC. Translated: CASSLPRGRKAYEQYF.

This clone was counted between two and nine times. The J gene is TRBJ2-2, the V gene TRBV11-3, with D possibly being TRBD1 (6 bases). The CDR3 runs 16 residues. Germline V gene data show CDR1 as SGHNT and CDR2 as YENEEA. Trimming took off 2 bases at V and 0 bases at J, with 10 bases between the two ends. The chain's CDR3 is CASSLQGTSNTGELFF. The CDR3, as DNA: TGTGCCAGCAGCTTACAGGGGACCTCGAACACCGGGGAGCTGTTTTTT.

This rearrangement joins TRBV28 to TRBJ2-2; 7 bases fit TRBD2. Germline assignment: CDR1 MDHEN and CDR2 SYDVKM. The CDR3 is made up of 19 amino acids. Trimming at V came to 5 bases and at J to 0 bases, leaving 15 bases not matched to a gene. The CDR3, as DNA: TGTGCCAGCAGTCCGCCACCCAGCGGGGAAATCGCGAACACCGGGGAGCTGTTTTTT. It is translated as CASSPPPSGEIANTGELFF.